This T cell receptor beta chain emerged from a study of shared clonotypes between healthy human individuals. The sample holds one count of this clone. The antigen is unknown. Every subset's genomic DNA went evenly onto several immunoSEQ plates. The table came from immunoSEQ multiplex PCR; TCRdb's copy has only in-frame clones and leaves some out. The sample lists roughly 170,000 clones, approximately 62% seen once, with 10% in the top ten. Study-wide results and limits: Against clonotypes common to all four donors, non-shared ones had lower generation probabilities.

Trimming at V came to 4 bases and at J to 7 bases, leaving 8 bases not matched to a gene. This CDR3 spans 15 amino acids. Germline assignment: CDR1 MNHNS and CDR2 SASEGT. The clonotype was recovered from a young man in good health. The sequencing sample was made of memory CD4+ T cells sorted from blood. Subset specified: CD45RA-negative fraction. The chain carries TRBV6-1 and TRBJ2-5; 11 bases are a match to TRBD2. The CDR3 DNA sequence: TGTGCCAGCAGTGGAGGGACTAGCGGCAGAGGGACCCAGTACTTC. It is translated as CASSGGTSGRGTQYF.